Shown below are 16 T cell receptor beta chains from a single sample sequenced in a study of T cells in Graves' hyperthyroidism and ophthalmopathy. Amplified TCR beta CDR3 regions derived from RNA transcripts. TCR CDR3 underwent first-round RT-PCR with the HTBI primer set. TCRdb itself ran the multiplex PCR reads through MiXCR, one entry per CDR3 protein. The profile shows about 340,000 distinct CDR3 sequences, around a sixth of them singletons. Sequencing was performed on blood. These receptors originate from a woman in her forties or fifties with Graves' hyperthyroidism.

The table lists this clonotype with a few counts. The CDR3 DNA follows: TGTGCCAGCAGTTACAGGGAAACTAATGAAAAACTGTTTTTT. The encoded protein is CASSYRETNEKLFF. This chain connects TRBV12-3 or TRBV12-4 to TRBJ1-4, with a possible D match to TRBD1 (6 bases). The V end lost 4 bases, the J end lost 1 base, and 7 bases lay between the germline ends. The CDR3 extends over 14 amino acids.

The V call is TRBV3-1, the J call TRBJ2-2; TRBD1 agrees at 7 bases. Germline V lookup: CDR1 LGHDT, CDR2 YNNKEL (reference sequence). The CDR3 spans 15 residues. With V trimmed by 0 bases and J by 4 bases, 2 bases remained unmatched. The CDR3 DNA is TGTGCCAGCAGCCAAGAAGGGGGCCTCACCGGGGAGCTGTTTTTT. Its protein is CASSQEGGLTGELFF.

This clonotype was picked up many times. The genes are TRBV12-3 or TRBV12-4 and TRBJ2-6; weak D call: TRBD1 (5 bases). V shed 6 bases and J shed 1 base, with 22 bases lying between them. CDR3 length: 19 amino acids. For the CDR3, the DNA is TGTGCCAGCAGCCAAACGATAGGGGCAACGATTTCTGGGGCCAACGTCCTGACTTTC. It specifies CASSQTIGATISGANVLTF.

The chain links TRBV5-1 to TRBJ2-7; TRBD1 is a possible D gene (6 bases). Germline V gene sequence: CDR1 SGHRS, CDR2 YFSETQ. The CDR3 has 15 residues. The ends were cut back, 1 base at V and 5 bases at J, with 16 bases in the middle. As DNA, the CDR3 is TGCGCCAGCAGCTTGAAACAGGGACCATGGGACGAGCAGTACTTC. It translates to CASSLKQGPWDEQYF.

J is TRBJ2-3 and V is TRBV6-1; 13 positions match TRBD2. The CDR3 contains 16 residues. Germline assignment: CDR1 MNHNS and CDR2 SASEGT. V trimming: 7 bases; J trimming: 5 bases; junction bases outside the gene matches: 9. The DNA of the CDR3 is TGTGCCAGCAACGGAGAAACTAGCGGGAGGGGAGATACGCAGTATTTT. Protein sequence: CASNGETSGRGDTQYF.

This clonotype was found many times. The chain combines TRBV2 with TRBJ1-1; possibly TRBD1 for D (5 bases). CDR3 length: 17 residues. V lost 1 base and J 3 bases, leaving 18 bases between the germline ends. Germline V lookup: CDR1 SNHLY, CDR2 FYNNEI. Written as DNA, the CDR3 is TGTGCCAGCAGTGAAGTTGGGGCTGGAGCGGGGGACACTGAAGCTTTCTTT. It translates to CASSEVGAGAGDTEAFF.

This clonotype was seen at least ten times. V and J are TRBV18 and TRBJ2-5; D is undetermined. This CDR3 has 14 amino acids. V dropped 1 base and J dropped 4 bases, with 10 bases sitting between them. Per the germline V gene, CDR1 is KGHSH and CDR2 is LQKENI. CDR3 in DNA: TGTGCCAGCTCACCACAGGGAAAGCGAGAGACCCAGTACTTC. Residues: CASSPQGKRETQYF.

The chain links TRBV29-1 to TRBJ1-2; 8 nucleotides agree with TRBD1. The CDR3 sequence is 16 residues long. The trim removed 6 bases at V and 2 bases at J, leaving 14 bases unmatched. Per the germline V gene, CDR1 is SQVTM and CDR2 is ANQGSEA. CDR3 protein: CSVESLGQGPNYGYTF. The CDR3 coding sequence is TGCAGCGTCGAGAGCCTCGGACAGGGCCCCAACTATGGCTACACCTTC.

The V and J genes are TRBV19 and TRBJ2-3; the match to TRBD1 covers 8 bases. Germline trimming cut 5 bases from V and 5 bases from J; bases unmatched to any gene: 12. CDR3 length equals 16 residues. Germline V gene lookup returns CDR1 LNHDA and CDR2 SQIVND (reference sequence). The CDR3 reads CASSFYPRGQGDTQYF. CDR3 DNA sequence: TGTGCCAGTAGTTTTTATCCCAGGGGGCAGGGAGATACGCAGTATTTT. Full variable domain (missing parts from reference TRBV19 and TRBJ2-3): DGGITQSPKYLFRKEGQNVTLSCEQNLNHDAMYWYRQDPGQGLRLIYYSQIVNDFQKGDIAEGYSVSREKKESFPLTVTSAQKNPTAFYLCASSFYPRGQGDTQYFGPGTRLTVL.

This clonotype has just a few counts. This chain connects TRBV28 to TRBJ2-7; 11 positions agree with TRBD2. The CDR3 extends over 16 amino acids. J was trimmed by 4 bases and V by 1 base; bases with no gene match: 6. Germline values: CDR1 MDHEN, CDR2 SYDVKM. Here the CDR3 reads CASSLYTSGSKYEQYF. The CDR3 DNA sequence: TGTGCCAGCAGTTTATATACTAGCGGGAGTAAGTACGAGCAGTACTTC.

Turning to this clonotype: A much larger clone differs by one base, so this may be a read error. This chain links TRBV11-2 with TRBJ2-7; TRBD1 is a possible D gene (6 bases). CDR3 size: 14 residues. From germline, CDR1 is SGHAT and CDR2 FQNNGV. The CDR3 here is CAGSWSLGAVEQYV. The CDR3 nucleotides are TGTGCCGGCAGCTGGAGTCTGGGGGCGGTGGAGCAGTACGTC.

The rearrangement links TRBV5-4 to TRBJ1-2; 8 nucleotides agree with TRBD1. With 4 bases clipped from V and 8 bases from J, the junction kept 7 bases outside the gene matches. The V gene's germline CDR1 is SGHNT and CDR2 YYREEE (reference sequence). This CDR3 region has 13 residues. The CDR3 here is CASSERTGRGYTF. The DNA for the CDR3 is TGTGCCAGCAGCGAAAGGACAGGGAGAGGCTACACCTTC.

The sample holds a few counts of this clonotype. The genes are TRBV12-3 or TRBV12-4 and TRBJ2-1; TRBD1 agrees at 9 bases. The CDR3 runs 15 residues. V was clipped by 6 bases and J by 1 base; unmatched bases: 4. The CDR3: CASRPDRGSYNEQFF. The CDR3 region has the DNA TGTGCCAGCAGGCCGGACAGGGGATCCTACAATGAGCAGTTCTTC.

As regards this clonotype: At one end, the junction sequence differs from germline, possibly due to a read error. The rearrangement links TRBV10-3 to TRBJ2-1, with D uncertain. The CDR3 totals 14 residues. Germline V gives CDR1 ENHRY, CDR2 SYGVKD. CDR3: CANSDLVGSGEQFF. CDR3 nucleotides: TGTGCCAACAGTGATCTAGTCGGGTCTGGTGAGCAGTTCTTC.

The chain carries TRBV11-2 and TRBJ2-1; 8 nucleotides align to TRBD2. Germline CDR1 is SGHAT and CDR2 is FQNNGV. Losses at the gene ends were 1 base for V and 7 bases for J; bases not matched to a gene: 12. This CDR3 is built from 17 residues. The CDR3 sequence: CASSLVGGLARRNEQFF. The CDR3 nucleotides are TGTGCCAGCAGCTTAGTCGGTGGACTAGCCCGTAGAAATGAGCAGTTCTTC.

This CDR3 reads CASTISASGVYEQYF. The CDR3 bases are TGTGCCAGCACCATCAGTGCGAGCGGGGTGTACGAGCAGTACTTC. The chain links TRBV12-3 or TRBV12-4 to TRBJ2-7, with TRBD2 matching over 7 bases. The CDR3 has 15 amino acids. The junction had 13 bases not matched to a gene; V was cut back by 7 bases and J by 4 bases.